This TCR beta chain was found in a study of T-cell memory formation after mild COVID-19 (dated by TCRdb to the early 2020s). Looking at the study overall: TCR sequence clusters from the two donors were largely donor specific. In two donors, T-cell clones that expanded and contracted after mild COVID-19 were followed by sequencing TCRalpha and TCRbeta repertoires longitudinally. The cohort was made up of two young adult volunteers, one female and one male, who were previously healthy.

General conclusions and limits of the study: SARS-CoV-2 specificity of the second-wave clones peaking on day 37 was not confirmed. Some responding clones were detected in pre-infection memory, suggesting pre-existing cross-reactive memory T cells joined the SARS-CoV-2 response. Only a couple of mild cases were covered in the study, and larger cohorts including severe cases with pre-infection samples were considered necessary. From day 15 to 85, contracting clones showed balanced CD4/CD8 phenotypes, whereas a second wave of clones that expanded from day 15 to 37 leaned towards CD4+. Contracting CD4+ clones were found mainly in CM and EM memory subsets, while CD8+ clones were enriched in EMRA.

For this clonotype: Its cognate antigen has yet to be identified. One base away there is no much larger clone; base qualities are not given.

TCRdb records Illumina NovaSeq 6000 as the sequencer. Using 5'RACE with constant-segment primers, TCRalpha and TCRbeta cDNA libraries were constructed, with sample barcodes and unique molecular identifiers added in the process. Trizol reagent was used to extract RNA from every sample. The libraries were amplified in two PCR steps, and the second step added a second sample barcode and Illumina TruSeq adapters. Sequencing of the libraries was done on an Illumina NovaSeq, producing 2 x 150 bp paired-end reads. In the paper's pipeline: Demultiplexing of reads and collapsing into UMI-guided consensus sequences were performed with migec v1.2.7. Using mixcr v2.1.11, the UMI consensuses were aligned to TRA and TRB V and J templates and assembled into clonotypes. Clonotypes were classified as expanded or contracted when called significant by both edgeR and NoisET, with noise models trained on biological replicates. For edgeR calls, the thresholds were a false discovery rate-adjusted p below 0.01 and a log2 fold-change of 1. PCA with hierarchical clustering of max-normalized trajectories of the 1000 most abundant clonotypes was used as exploratory dynamics analysis. Separately sequenced CD4+ and CD8+ repertoires were used to assign the CD4 or CD8 phenotype of responding clones. TCRdb's own reprocessing of the public reads used fastp at Q25 and MiXCR and kept productive beta chains. Identical CDR3 proteins give one entry, which carries the most common genes and DNA. The authors' filters were not applied to this entry. In all, the sample holds about 340,000 distinct CDR3 sequences, and over 10% of those were seen once. The top ten hold about 22% of the sample.

The CDR3 goes from the cysteine to the phenylalanine over 15 residues. The CDR3 DNA has 45 bases and is translated from base 1. CDR1 is given as SGHRS and CDR2 as YFSETQ, both from the germline V gene. Here V drops 4 bases and J drops 5 bases, and the junction holds 7 bases not matched to any gene. Ficoll-Paque density gradient centrifugation was the method used to isolate PBMCs. The sequence was collected from a man aged 18 to 30 who had mild COVID-19 (a few samples of this study predate the infection). The sample titles of this study are shuffled in the database, so cell type and time point are left out; the donor was told from shared clones. The sequence joins TRBV5-1 to TRBJ2-2, with 8 bases in between that match TRBD1. The material sequenced was PBMCs or a T cell subset sorted from them (not recorded which). At the DNA level, the sequence is TGCGCCAGCAGCAAGCACCGGGACAGGACCGGGGAGCTGTTTTTT. It specifies CASSKHRDRTGELFF.